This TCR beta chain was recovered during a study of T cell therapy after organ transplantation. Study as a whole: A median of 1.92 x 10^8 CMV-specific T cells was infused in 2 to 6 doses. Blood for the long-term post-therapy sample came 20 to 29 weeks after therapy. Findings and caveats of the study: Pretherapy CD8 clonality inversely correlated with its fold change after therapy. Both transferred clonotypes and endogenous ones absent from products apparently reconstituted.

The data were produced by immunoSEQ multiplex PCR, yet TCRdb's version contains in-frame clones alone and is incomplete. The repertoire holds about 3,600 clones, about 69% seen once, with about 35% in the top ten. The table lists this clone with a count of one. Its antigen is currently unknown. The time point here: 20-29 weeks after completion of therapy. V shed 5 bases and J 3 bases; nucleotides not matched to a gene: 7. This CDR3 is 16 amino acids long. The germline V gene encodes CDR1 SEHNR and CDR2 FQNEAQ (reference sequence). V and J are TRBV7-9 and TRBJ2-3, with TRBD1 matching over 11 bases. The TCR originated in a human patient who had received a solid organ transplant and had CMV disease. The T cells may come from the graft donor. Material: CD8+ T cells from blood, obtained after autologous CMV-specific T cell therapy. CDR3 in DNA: TGTGCCAGCAGCGCTTGGACAGGGGGCGCGACAGATACGCAGTATTTT. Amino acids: CASSAWTGGATDTQYF.